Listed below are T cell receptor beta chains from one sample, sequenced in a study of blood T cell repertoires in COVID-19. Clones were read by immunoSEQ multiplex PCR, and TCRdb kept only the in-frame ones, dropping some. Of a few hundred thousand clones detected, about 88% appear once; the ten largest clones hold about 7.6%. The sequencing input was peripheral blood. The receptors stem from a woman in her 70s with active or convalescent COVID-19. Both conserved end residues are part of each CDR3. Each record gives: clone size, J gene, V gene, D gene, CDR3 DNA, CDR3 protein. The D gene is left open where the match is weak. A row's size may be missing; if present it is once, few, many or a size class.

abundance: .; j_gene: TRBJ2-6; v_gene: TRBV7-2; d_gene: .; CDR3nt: TGTGCCAGCACCGAGCCTGGGGCCAACGTCCTGACTTTC; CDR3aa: CASTEPGANVLTF
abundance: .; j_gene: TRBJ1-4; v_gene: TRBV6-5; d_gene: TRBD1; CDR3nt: TGTGCCAGCAGGTACACCGGGACAGGGGATGAAAAACTGTTTTTT; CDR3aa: CASRYTGTGDEKLFF
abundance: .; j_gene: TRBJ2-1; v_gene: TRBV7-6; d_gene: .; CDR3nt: TGTGCCAGCAGCCTTGGATACAGGGCCGGGGATGAGCAGTTCTTC; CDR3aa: CASSLGYRAGDEQFF
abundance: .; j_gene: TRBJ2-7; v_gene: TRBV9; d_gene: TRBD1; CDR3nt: TGTGCCAGCAGCGTGGGACAGGGGTATTTGTACGAGCAGTACTTC; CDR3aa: CASSVGQGYLYEQYF
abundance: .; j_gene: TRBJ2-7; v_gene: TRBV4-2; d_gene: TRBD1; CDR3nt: TGTGCCAGCAGCCAAGAAGGAGGACAGGGTGCTGCCTACGAGCAGTACTTC; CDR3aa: CASSQEGGQGAAYEQYF
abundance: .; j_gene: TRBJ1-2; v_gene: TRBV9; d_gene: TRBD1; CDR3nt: TGTGCCAGCAGCGTAGGGGACAGGGAATCGGATGGCTACACCTTC; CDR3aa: CASSVGDRESDGYTF
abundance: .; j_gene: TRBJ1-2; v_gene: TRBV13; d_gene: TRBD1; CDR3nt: TGTGCCAGCAGCCAATACGCCCGGGACAGGGCTTATGGCTACACCTTC; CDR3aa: CASSQYARDRAYGYTF
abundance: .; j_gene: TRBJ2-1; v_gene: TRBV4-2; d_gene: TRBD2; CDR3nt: TGTGCCAGCAGCCAAGGGACTAGTACCGATGAGCAGTTCTTC; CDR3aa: CASSQGTSTDEQFF
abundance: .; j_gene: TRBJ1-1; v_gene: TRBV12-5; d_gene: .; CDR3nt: TGTGCTAGTGGCCCGGACAGGAACACTGAAGCTTTCTTT; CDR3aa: CASGPDRNTEAFF
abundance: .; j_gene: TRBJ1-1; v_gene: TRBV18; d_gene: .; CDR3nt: TGTGCCAGCTCTTTGGGGGCGACGGAGAACACTGAAGCTTTCTTT; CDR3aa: CASSLGATENTEAFF
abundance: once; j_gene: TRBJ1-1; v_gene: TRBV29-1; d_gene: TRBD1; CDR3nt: TGCAGCGTAGGAGAGGCAGGGGGCACTGAAGCTTTCTTT; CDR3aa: CSVGEAGGTEAFF
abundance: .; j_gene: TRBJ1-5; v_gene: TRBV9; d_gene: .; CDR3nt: TGTGCCAGCAGCCGGGGGGCCGTCAATCAGCCCCAGCATTTT; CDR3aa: CASSRGAVNQPQHF
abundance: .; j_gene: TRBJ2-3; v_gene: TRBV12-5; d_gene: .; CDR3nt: TGTGCTAGTGATAATACGCAGTATTTT; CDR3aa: CASDNTQYF
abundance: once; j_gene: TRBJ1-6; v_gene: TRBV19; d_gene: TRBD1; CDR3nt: TGTGCCAGTATGGGGACAGTAGGCGCGAATGTTTCACCCCTCCACTTT; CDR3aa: CASMGTVGANVSPLHF
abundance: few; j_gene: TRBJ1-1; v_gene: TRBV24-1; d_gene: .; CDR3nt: TGTGCCGTACGAACAGGGATGAACACTGAAGCTTTCTTT; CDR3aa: CAVRTGMNTEAFF
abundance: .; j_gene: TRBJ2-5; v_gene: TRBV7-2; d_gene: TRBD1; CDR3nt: TGTGCCAGCAGCTTAGGGACAGGGAAAGGGGAGACCCAGTACTTC; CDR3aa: CASSLGTGKGETQYF
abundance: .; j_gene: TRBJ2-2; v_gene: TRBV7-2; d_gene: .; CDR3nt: TGTGCCAGCAGCTCGGGAGACAGGGCCGGGGAGCTGTTTTTT; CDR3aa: CASSSGDRAGELFF
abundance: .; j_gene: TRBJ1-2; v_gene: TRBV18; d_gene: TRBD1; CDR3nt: TGTGCCAGCTCACCCCCCGGGACAGGGTTTAGGTATGGCTACACCTTC; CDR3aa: CASSPPGTGFRYGYTF
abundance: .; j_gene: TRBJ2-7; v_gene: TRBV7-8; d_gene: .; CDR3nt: TGTGCCAGCAGCACAGGACCCTCCTACGAGCAGTACTTC; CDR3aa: CASSTGPSYEQYF
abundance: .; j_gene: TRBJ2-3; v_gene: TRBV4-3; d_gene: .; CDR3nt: TGCGCCAGCAGCCAAGATCAGGGCGGGGGCACAGATACGCAGTATTTT; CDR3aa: CASSQDQGGGTDTQYF
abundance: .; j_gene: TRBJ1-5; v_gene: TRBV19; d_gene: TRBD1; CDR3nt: TGTGCCAGTAGTCCTAGACAGGGAGAGAGCAATCAGCCCCAGCATTTT; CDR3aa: CASSPRQGESNQPQHF
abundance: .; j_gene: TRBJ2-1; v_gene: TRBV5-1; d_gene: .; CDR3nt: TGCGCCAGCAGCGAGACGGGCAATGAGCAGTTCTTC; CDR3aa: CASSETGNEQFF
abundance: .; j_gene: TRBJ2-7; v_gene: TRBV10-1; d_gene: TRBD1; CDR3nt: TGCGCCAGCAGTCCTAACAGGGGTTCCTACGAGCAGTACTTC; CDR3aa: CASSPNRGSYEQYF
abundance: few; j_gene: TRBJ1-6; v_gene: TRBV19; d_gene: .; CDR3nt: TGTGCCTCAAGACCAACTATTCGGAATTCACCCCTCCACTTT; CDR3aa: CASRPTIRNSPLHF
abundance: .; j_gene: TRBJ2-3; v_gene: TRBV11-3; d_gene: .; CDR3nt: TGTGCCAGCAAATCAAGGGGGAAAGATACGCAGTATTTT; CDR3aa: CASKSRGKDTQYF
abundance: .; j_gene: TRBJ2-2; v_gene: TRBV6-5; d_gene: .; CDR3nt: TGTGCCAGCAACAGGGAGAACACCGGGGAGCTGTTTTTT; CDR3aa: CASNRENTGELFF
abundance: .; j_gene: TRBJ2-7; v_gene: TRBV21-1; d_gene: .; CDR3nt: TGTGCCAGCCCGGGACAGTTATCTTACGAGCAGTACTTC; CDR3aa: CASPGQLSYEQYF
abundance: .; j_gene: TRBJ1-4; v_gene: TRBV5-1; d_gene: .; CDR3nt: TGCGCCAGCAGCTTGATAGCAAGGTCCGGGAATGAAAAACTGTTTTTT; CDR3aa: CASSLIARSGNEKLFF
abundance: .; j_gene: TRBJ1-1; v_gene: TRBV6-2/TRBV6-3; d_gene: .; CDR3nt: TGTGCCAGCAGTCCCTCTGGGAGGGCCGTTGGGGGAGCTTTCTTT; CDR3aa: CASSPSGRAVGGAFF
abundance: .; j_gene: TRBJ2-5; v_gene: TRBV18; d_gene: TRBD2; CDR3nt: TGTGCCAGCTCACTGGGACTAGCGGGGGACATCCAAGAGACCCAGTACTTC; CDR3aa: CASSLGLAGDIQETQYF
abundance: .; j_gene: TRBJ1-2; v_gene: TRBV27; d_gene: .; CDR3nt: TGTGCCAGCAGTCGCGACAGGAACTATGGCTACACCTTC; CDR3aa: CASSRDRNYGYTF
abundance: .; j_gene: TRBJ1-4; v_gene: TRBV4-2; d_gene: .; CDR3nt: TGTGCCAGCAGCCAAGAAAAGGCCAGGGGCAGTGAAAAACTGTTTTTT; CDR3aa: CASSQEKARGSEKLFF
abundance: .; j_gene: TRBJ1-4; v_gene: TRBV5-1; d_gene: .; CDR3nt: TGCGCCAGCAGCTCGGGGGAAAAAAGGGCTGAAAAACTGTTTTTT; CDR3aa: CASSSGEKRAEKLFF
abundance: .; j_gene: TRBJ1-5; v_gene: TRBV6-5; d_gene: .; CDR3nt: TGTGCCAGCAGTTACCGGACAAATCAGCCCCAGCATTTT; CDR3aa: CASSYRTNQPQHF
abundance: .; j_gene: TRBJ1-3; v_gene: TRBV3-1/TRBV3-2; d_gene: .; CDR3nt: TGTGCCAGCACATTAGACAGGCTCTCTGGAAACACCATATATTTT; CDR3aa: CASTLDRLSGNTIYF
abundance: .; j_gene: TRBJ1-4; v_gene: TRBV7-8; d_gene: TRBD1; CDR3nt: TGTGCCAGCAGCTTAGCCGGGACAGTTAATGAAAAACTGTTTTTT; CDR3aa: CASSLAGTVNEKLFF
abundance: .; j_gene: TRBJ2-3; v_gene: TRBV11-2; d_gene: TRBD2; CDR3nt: TGTGCCAGCAGCTTATTACTAGCGAGCACAGATACGCAGTATTTT; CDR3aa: CASSLLLASTDTQYF
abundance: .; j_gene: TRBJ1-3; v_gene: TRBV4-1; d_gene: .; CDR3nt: TGCGCCAGCCAGAAAACCTCTGGAAACACCATATATTTT; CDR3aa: CASQKTSGNTIYF
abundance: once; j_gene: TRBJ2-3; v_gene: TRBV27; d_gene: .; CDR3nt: TGTGCCAGCAGTTTGCGGGGGCTAGAGACAGATACGCAGTATTTT; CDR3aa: CASSLRGLETDTQYF
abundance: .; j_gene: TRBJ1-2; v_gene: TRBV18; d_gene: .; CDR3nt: TGTGCCAGCTCACCAATAGCACAAGATGGCTACACCTTC; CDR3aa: CASSPIAQDGYTF
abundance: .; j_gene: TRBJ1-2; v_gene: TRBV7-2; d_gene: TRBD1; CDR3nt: TGTGCCAGCAGCCGGGACAGTAACTATGGCTACACCTTC; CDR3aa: CASSRDSNYGYTF
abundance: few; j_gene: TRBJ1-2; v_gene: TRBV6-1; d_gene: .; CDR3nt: TGTGCCAGCAGTGAAAACAGTCGCGGCTACACCTTC; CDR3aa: CASSENSRGYTF
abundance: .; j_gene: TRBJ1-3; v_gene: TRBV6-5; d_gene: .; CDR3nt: TGTGCCAGCGGACTTGGGGGGGGGAAATCAAACACCATATATTTT; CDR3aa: CASGLGGGKSNTIYF
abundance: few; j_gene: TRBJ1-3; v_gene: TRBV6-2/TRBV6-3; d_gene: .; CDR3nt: TGTGCCAGCAGCGCTACCCGGGGACATCCCACCATATATTTT; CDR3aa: CASSATRGHPTIYF
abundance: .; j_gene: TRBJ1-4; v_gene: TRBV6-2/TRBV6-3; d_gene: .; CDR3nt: TGTGCCAGCAGTAATACTATTAATGAAAAACTGTTTTTT; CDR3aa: CASSNTINEKLFF
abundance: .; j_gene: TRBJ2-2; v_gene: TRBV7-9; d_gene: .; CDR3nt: TGTGCCAGCAGCTTAGTGTACGGGGAGCTGTTTTTT; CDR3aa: CASSLVYGELFF
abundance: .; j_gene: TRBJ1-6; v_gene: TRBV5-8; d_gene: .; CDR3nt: TGTGCCAGCAGCTTTGGCAGGGCACGGGTTAATTCACCCCTCCACTTT; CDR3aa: CASSFGRARVNSPLHF
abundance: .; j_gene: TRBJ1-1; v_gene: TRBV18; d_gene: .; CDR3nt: TGTGCCAGCTCACCGCAGGGAAACACTGAAGCTTTCTTT; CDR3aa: CASSPQGNTEAFF
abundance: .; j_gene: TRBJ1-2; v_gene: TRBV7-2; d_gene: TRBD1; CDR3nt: TGTGCCAGCATAGAACAATCCGGGACAGGGAGCTTCTATGGCTACACCTTC; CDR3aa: CASIEQSGTGSFYGYTF
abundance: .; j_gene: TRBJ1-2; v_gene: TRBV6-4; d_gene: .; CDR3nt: TGTGCCAGCAGTGACACAGGGAACAGCTACACCTTC; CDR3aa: CASSDTGNSYTF
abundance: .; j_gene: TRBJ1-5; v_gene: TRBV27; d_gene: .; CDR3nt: TGTGCCAGCGGTGGGTCAGGCGATCAGCCCCAGCATTTT; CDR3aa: CASGGSGDQPQHF
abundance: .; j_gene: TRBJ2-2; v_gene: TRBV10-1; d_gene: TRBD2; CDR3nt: TGCGCCAGCAGTTCGACTAGCGGGGTTGGCGGGGAGCTGTTTTTT; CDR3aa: CASSSTSGVGGELFF
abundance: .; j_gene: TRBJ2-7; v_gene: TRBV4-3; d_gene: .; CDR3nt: TGCGCCAGCAGCCTACTCCTGAGCTCCTACGAGCAGTACTTC; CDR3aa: CASSLLLSSYEQYF